The 19 T cell receptor beta chains below come from one sample, sequenced in a study of Ad26.COV2.S vaccination and SARS-CoV-2 variants. Stated treatment: some 19 received Ad26.COV2.S at low or high dose, single or two shots; about 5 received placebo; per-sample allocation not given. Day 63 following the first vaccine or placebo injection was when the samples were taken. Clones were sequenced by immunoSEQ multiplex PCR, and TCRdb holds only the in-frame ones, with some missing. The sample consists of under 300,000 clones, around 85% of them appearing once. The specimen was peripheral blood, collected in a trial of Ad26.COV2.S vaccine versus placebo. These receptors all come from a person between 18 and 60 years old who received the Ad26.COV2.S COVID-19 vaccine or a placebo.

The chain couples TRBV10-3 to TRBJ1-1; D call uncertain. V was pared by 5 bases and J by 1 base, with 5 bases between. The CDR3 sequence is 12 residues long. Germline CDR1 and CDR2: ENHRY and SYGVKD. The chain's CDR3 is CAISPQNTEAFF. The CDR3 DNA reads as TGTGCCATCAGTCCACAGAACACTGAAGCTTTCTTT.

This clone was seen a few times. The chain uses TRBV29-1 and TRBJ2-1, with 8 nucleotides matching TRBD2. The CDR3 loop spans 14 amino acids. J was trimmed by 1 base and V by 7 bases; bases with no gene match: 6. Looked up from germline, CDR1 is SQVTM and CDR2 is ANQGSEA. DNA of the CDR3: TGCAGCGACCAGCGGGGGCCTTCCTACAATGAGCAGTTCTTC. This encodes CSDQRGPSYNEQFF.

This clone was counted only a few times. The chain carries TRBV19 and TRBJ2-3; 9 nucleotides agree with TRBD2. Germline CDR1 LNHDA, CDR2 SQIVND (reference sequence). Losses at the gene ends were 4 bases for V and 3 bases for J; bases not matched to a gene: 2. The CDR3 covers 14 residues. This CDR3 reads CASSSSGRTDTQYF. The CDR3 DNA reads TGTGCCAGTAGTAGTAGCGGGAGAACAGATACGCAGTATTTT.

The chain couples TRBV18 to TRBJ2-5, with D unclear. The CDR3 consists of 14 residues. V lost 4 bases, J lost 1 base, and 10 bases lay in between. Germline V gene lookup returns CDR1 KGHSH and CDR2 LQKENI. CDR3 residues: CASSLDTLQETQYF. The DNA for the CDR3 is TGTGCCAGCTCACTCGACACCCTCCAAGAGACCCAGTACTTC.

The chain has TRBV7-9 and TRBJ2-1; D might be TRBD2 (6 bases). The CDR3 runs 16 residues. CDR1 SEHNR and CDR2 FQNEAQ come from the germline V gene (reference sequence). The germline V and J ends were trimmed by 1 base and 6 bases, with 16 bases remaining between them. CDR3 DNA sequence: TGTGCCAGCAGCTTAGTTGGCGGGAACGTCCGCAATGAGCAGTTCTTC. Residues: CASSLVGGNVRNEQFF.

The J gene is TRBJ2-2, the V gene TRBV19; 10 bases are shared with TRBD2. CDR3 length: 15 residues. Germline-derived CDR1 and CDR2 are LNHDA and SQIVND (reference sequence). Trimming at V came to 7 bases and at J to 8 bases, leaving 10 bases not matched to a gene. The CDR3 DNA is TGTGCCAGTACTAGGGCTAGCGGGAGCAGGGGGGAGCTGTTTTTT. Its protein is CASTRASGSRGELFF.

The table lists this clone with a few counts. The rearrangement joins TRBV24-1 to TRBJ1-3; the match to TRBD1 covers 7 bases. The junction had 3 bases not matched to a gene; V was cut back by 9 bases and J by 2 bases. Germline V gene data show CDR1 as KGHDR and CDR2 as SFDVKD. The CDR3 consists of 13 residues. The CDR3 sequence: CATQGQAGNTIYF. DNA for the CDR3: TGTGCCACCCAAGGACAGGCTGGAAACACCATATATTTT.

This rearrangement joins TRBV5-4 to TRBJ2-2; either TRBD1 or TRBD2 may fit D (5 bases each). The CDR3 length is 14 residues. Per germline, CDR1 SGHNT and CDR2 YYREEE (reference sequence). The V gene lost 4 bases and the J gene lost 5 bases, with 12 bases spanning the gap. The CDR3 coding sequence is TGTGCCAGCAGCCTTAGGGACGGAACCGGGGAGCTGTTTTTT. As protein: CASSLRDGTGELFF.

The V gene is TRBV27, the J gene TRBJ1-1; 8 positions agree with TRBD1. The V gene end was trimmed by 6 bases and the J gene end by 4 bases; junction bases not matched to a gene: 7. The CDR3 has 14 amino acids. CDR1 is MNHEY, CDR2 SMNVEV, per germline (reference sequence). Here the CDR3 reads CASRGRQGFTEAFF. The CDR3 DNA is TGTGCCAGCAGGGGTAGACAGGGGTTCACTGAAGCTTTCTTT.

This chain connects TRBV12-3 or TRBV12-4 to TRBJ1-3, with 7 nucleotides matching TRBD1. J gave up 2 bases and V 8 bases, and 3 bases lay outside the gene matches. CDR3 length equals 13 residues. The CDR3 sequence: CASDREAGNTIYF. Here the CDR3 DNA reads TGTGCCAGCGACAGGGAAGCTGGAAACACCATATATTTT.

The rearrangement links TRBV19 to TRBJ2-3; TRBD1 is a possible D gene (5 bases). The CDR3 spans 16 residues. The ends were cut back, 0 bases at V and 3 bases at J, with 13 bases in the middle. Germline CDR1 and CDR2: LNHDA and SQIVND (reference sequence). The CDR3 DNA is TGTGCCAGTAGTATAGATACATGGGGCTCTACAGATACGCAGTATTTT. This codes for CASSIDTWGSTDTQYF.

This clone was recorded once. The rearrangement uses TRBV5-1 and TRBJ1-1; D is possibly TRBD1 (6 bases). Germline loops: CDR1 SGHRS, CDR2 YFSETQ. Trimming pared 0 bases from V and 7 bases from J, leaving 13 bases between. The CDR3 runs 14 residues. CDR3 nucleotides: TGCGCCAGCAGCTTGGGTGTCGAGGGGGGTGAAGCTTTCTTT. Encoded protein: CASSLGVEGGEAFF.

This clone showed up just once. This sequence joins TRBV4-1 and TRBJ2-1, with 8 bases that match TRBD1. V gave up 5 bases and J gave up 8 bases; unmatched junction bases: 11. This CDR3 comprises 15 residues. Germline V gene data show CDR1 as MGHRA and CDR2 as YSYEKL. The CDR3 bases are TGCGCCAGCAGCTATGCACAGGGGGATATCTATGAGCAGTTCTTC. It yields the protein CASSYAQGDIYEQFF.

The V gene is TRBV29-1, the J gene TRBJ2-5; D unresolved. Per germline, CDR1 SQVTM and CDR2 ANQGSEA. The CDR3 contains 12 residues. V was clipped by 4 bases and J by 1 base, with 7 bases between them. The CDR3 bases are TGCAGCGTTGGGGCTTTCCAAGAGACCCAGTACTTC. This translates into CSVGAFQETQYF.

This clone was seen more than once but under ten times. This chain links TRBV6-2 or TRBV6-3 with TRBJ2-3; 7 nucleotides agree with TRBD1. Germline-derived CDR1 and CDR2 are MNHEY and SVGEGT. After removal of 4 bases from V and 6 bases from J, the junction contained 7 bases not matched to a gene. CDR3 length: 14 amino acids. CDR3 sequence reads: CASSSEQGLDTQYF. In nucleotides, the CDR3 is TGTGCCAGCAGTTCCGAACAGGGGTTGGATACGCAGTATTTT.

CDR3 region: CASSQDLGMNTEAFF. The CDR3 nucleotides are TGTGCCAGCAGCCAAGATTTAGGCATGAACACTGAAGCTTTCTTT. This sequence joins TRBV14 and TRBJ1-1; D ambiguous. V lost 0 bases and J lost 0, with 8 bases in between. This CDR3 contains 15 residues. The germline V gene encodes CDR1 SGHDN and CDR2 FVKESK.

The chain joins TRBV10-3 to TRBJ2-4; D might be TRBD1 or TRBD2, each matching 5 bases. The CDR3 runs to 17 residues. Per germline, CDR1 ENHRY and CDR2 SYGVKD. Trimming removed 3 bases from V and 7 bases from J, with 22 bases in between. The CDR3 is CAISDPRDVAEDNIQYF. The CDR3 nucleotides read TGTGCCATCAGTGACCCCCGGGACGTCGCCGAGGACAACATTCAGTACTTC.

V is TRBV19 and J is TRBJ2-3; the D gene is possibly TRBD1 (6 bases). V was cut by 4 bases and J by 5 bases, with 19 bases left in between. CDR3 size: 16 residues. The germline V gene encodes CDR1 LNHDA and CDR2 SQIVND (reference sequence). The CDR3 DNA reads as TGTGCCAGTAGTAGAAGGACAGCGACGCTAAAAGATACGCAGTATTTT. Translating it yields CASSRRTATLKDTQYF.

This clone showed up many times. V is TRBV7-2 and J is TRBJ1-2; D call uncertain. Trimming pared 2 bases from V and 5 bases from J, leaving 24 bases between. This CDR3 spans 18 amino acids. Germline CDR1 is SGHTA and CDR2 is FQGNSA. The CDR3 here is CASSLLLPVGYSGYGYTF. The CDR3 coding sequence is TGTGCCAGCAGCTTACTTTTACCAGTGGGCTATTCCGGATATGGCTACACCTTC.